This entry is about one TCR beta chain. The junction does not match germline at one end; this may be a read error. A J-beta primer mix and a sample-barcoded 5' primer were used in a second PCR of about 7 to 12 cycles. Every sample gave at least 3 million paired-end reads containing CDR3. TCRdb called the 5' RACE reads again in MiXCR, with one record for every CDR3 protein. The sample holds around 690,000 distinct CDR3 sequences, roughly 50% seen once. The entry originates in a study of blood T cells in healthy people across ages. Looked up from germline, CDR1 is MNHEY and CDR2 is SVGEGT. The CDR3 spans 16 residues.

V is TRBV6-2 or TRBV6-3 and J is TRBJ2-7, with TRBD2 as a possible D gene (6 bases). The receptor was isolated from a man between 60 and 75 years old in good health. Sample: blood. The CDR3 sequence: CAGSYGTAGNPYEQYF. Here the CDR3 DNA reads TGTGCCGGCAGTTACGGGACGGCGGGGAATCCCTACGAGCAGTACTTC.